This T cell receptor (beta chain) was profiled in a study of radiotherapy plus CTLA-4 blockade in lung cancer. Background on the study: In less than 20% of patients, objective responses were seen; 31% had disease control.

Sequenced by immunoSEQ multiplex PCR; TCRdb stores in-frame clones only, minus some. The data show fewer than 40,000 clones, under 85% seen once. CDR3 length: 11 amino acids. In germline, CDR1 is MNHEY, CDR2 SVGAGI. Trimming shortened V by 5 bases and J by 8 bases, and 9 bases separated the two germline ends. The rearrangement uses TRBV6-5 and TRBJ1-2, with D uncertain. Specimen: peripheral blood, collected from a patient treated with radiotherapy plus ipilimumab. The TCR was taken from a human donor with non-small cell lung cancer whose response to radiotherapy plus ipilimumab could not be evaluated. DNA for the CDR3: TGTGCCAGCAGTACCTTGAGGGGCTACACCTTC. The encoded protein is CASSTLRGYTF.